This T cell receptor (beta chain) came from a study of a mutant IDH1 vaccine in newly diagnosed glioma. Study-level background: Patients were started on vaccination 4-6 weeks after radiotherapy alone, or with temozolomide cycles. Treated patients, averaging around 40 years, were roughly 60% male and roughly 38% female. Study results and limitations: No link was apparently found between pseudoprogression and changes in top peripheral T cell clonotypes. Immune responses induced by vaccination arose in under 95% of the patients.

Only in-frame clones appear in the TCRdb table, and some are missing; sequencing was by immunoSEQ multiplex PCR. The sample gives around 30,000 clones, approximately 50% of which show up once; 9.5% to 11% is in the top ten. J was trimmed by 4 bases and V by 8 bases; bases with no gene match: 9. This CDR3 has 14 residues. CDR1 and CDR2 from the germline V gene are MNHEY and SVGAGI. Worth noting for this clone: The antigen remains undetermined.

As for time point: week 5, during vaccination. Vaccinated patients received 300 ug of mutant IDH1 20-mer peptide per dose, with topical imiquimod. This TCR derives from a young woman with glioma. The rearrangement uses TRBV6-5 and TRBJ2-3; 7 nucleotides agree with TRBD2. The sample in question was PBMCs, obtained from a glioma patient whose treatment included an IDH1 peptide vaccine. Here the CDR3 reads CASQRGGISDTQYF. As DNA, the CDR3 is TGTGCCAGCCAGAGGGGAGGGATCTCAGATACGCAGTATTTT.